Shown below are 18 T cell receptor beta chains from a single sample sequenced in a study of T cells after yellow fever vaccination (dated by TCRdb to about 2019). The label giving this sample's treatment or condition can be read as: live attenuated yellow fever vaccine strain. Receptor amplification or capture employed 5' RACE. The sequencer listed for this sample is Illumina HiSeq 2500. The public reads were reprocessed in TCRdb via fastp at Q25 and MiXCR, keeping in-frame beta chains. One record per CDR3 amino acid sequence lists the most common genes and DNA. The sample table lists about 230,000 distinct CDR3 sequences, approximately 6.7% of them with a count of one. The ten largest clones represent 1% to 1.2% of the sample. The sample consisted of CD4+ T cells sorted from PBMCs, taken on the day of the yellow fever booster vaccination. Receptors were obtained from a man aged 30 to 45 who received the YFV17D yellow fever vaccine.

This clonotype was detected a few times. The CDR3 loop is CASSLEVADRGNEQFF. Written as DNA, the CDR3 is TGCGCCAGCAGCTTGGAAGTGGCGGACAGGGGAAATGAGCAGTTCTTC. The rearrangement joins TRBV5-1 to TRBJ2-1; 9 bases map to TRBD1. CDR3 length equals 16 residues. V lost 0 bases to trimming and J lost 7 bases; unmatched junction nucleotides: 8. CDR1 is SGHRS, CDR2 YFSETQ, per germline. Full variable domain (rest looked up from reference TRBV5-1 and TRBJ2-1): KAGVTQTPRYLIKTRGQQVTLSCSPISGHRSVSWYQQTPGQGLQFLFEYFSETQRNKGNFPGRFSGRQFSNSRSEMNVSTLELGDSALYLCASSLEVADRGNEQFFGPGTRLTVL.

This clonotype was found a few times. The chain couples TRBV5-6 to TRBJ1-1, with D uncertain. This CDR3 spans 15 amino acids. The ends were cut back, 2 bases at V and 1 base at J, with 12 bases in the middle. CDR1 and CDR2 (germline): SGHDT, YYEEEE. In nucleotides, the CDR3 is TGTGCCAGCAGCTTTGGGTGGGTGGGGAACACTGAAGCTTTCTTT. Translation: CASSFGWVGNTEAFF.

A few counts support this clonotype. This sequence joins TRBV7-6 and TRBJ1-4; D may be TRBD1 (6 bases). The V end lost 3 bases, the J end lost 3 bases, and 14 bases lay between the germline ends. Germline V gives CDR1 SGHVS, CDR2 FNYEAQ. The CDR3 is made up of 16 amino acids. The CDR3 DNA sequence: TGTGCCAGCAGCTTGGGTAACAGGGTGGCTAATGAAAAACTGTTTTTT. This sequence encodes CASSLGNRVANEKLFF.

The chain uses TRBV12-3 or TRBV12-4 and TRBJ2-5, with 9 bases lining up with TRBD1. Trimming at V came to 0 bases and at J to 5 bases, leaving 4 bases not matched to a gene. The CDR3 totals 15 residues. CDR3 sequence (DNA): TGTGCCAGCAGTTTAGCGACAGGGGGAGCGGAGACCCAGTACTTC. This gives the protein CASSLATGGAETQYF.

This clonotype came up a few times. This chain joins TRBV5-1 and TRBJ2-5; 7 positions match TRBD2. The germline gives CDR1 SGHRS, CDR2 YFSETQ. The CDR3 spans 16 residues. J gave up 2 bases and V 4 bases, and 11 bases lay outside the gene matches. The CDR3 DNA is TGCGCCAGCAGCAACCGTCTATCTAGCGGACAAGAGACCCAGTACTTC. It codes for CASSNRLSSGQETQYF.

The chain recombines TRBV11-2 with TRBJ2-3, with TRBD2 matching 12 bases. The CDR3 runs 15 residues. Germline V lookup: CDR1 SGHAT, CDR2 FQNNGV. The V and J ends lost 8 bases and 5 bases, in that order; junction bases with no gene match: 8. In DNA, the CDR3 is TGTGCCAGCGGCCTAAGACTAGCGGGAGAAGATACGCAGTATTTT. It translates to CASGLRLAGEDTQYF.

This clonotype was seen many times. The CDR3 protein is CSARPSGSGSYNEQFF. The CDR3 DNA reads TGCAGTGCTAGACCTAGCGGGAGTGGTTCCTACAATGAGCAGTTCTTC. The genes are TRBV20-1 and TRBJ2-1; 10 bases align to TRBD2. Looked up from germline, CDR1 is DFQATT and CDR2 is SNEGSKA (reference sequence). V shed 2 bases and J 1 base; nucleotides not matched to a gene: 5. There are 16 residues in the CDR3.

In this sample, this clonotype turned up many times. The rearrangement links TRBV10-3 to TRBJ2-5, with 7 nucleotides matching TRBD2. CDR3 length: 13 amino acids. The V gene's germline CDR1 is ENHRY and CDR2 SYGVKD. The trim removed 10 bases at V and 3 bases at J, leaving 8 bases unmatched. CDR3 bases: TGTGCCACTACTGGCGGGAGTAAAGAGACCCAGTACTTC. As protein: CATTGGSKETQYF.

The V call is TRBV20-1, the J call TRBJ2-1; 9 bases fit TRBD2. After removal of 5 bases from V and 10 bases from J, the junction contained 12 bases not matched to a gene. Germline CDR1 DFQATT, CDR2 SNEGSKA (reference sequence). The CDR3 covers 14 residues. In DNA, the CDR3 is TGCAGTGCTCAGCGACTAGCGGTCGGGGGGGAGCAGTTCTTC. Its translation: CSAQRLAVGGEQFF.

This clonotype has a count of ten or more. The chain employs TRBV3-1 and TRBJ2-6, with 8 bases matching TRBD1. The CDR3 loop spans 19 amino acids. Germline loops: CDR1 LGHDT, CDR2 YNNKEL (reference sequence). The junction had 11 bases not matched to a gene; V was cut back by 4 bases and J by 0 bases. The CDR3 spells CASSPSLGQDRSGANVLTF. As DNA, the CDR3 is TGTGCCAGCAGCCCTTCGTTGGGACAGGATCGCTCTGGGGCCAACGTCCTGACTTTC.

This chain's CDR3 is CASSKNTGGYGDTQYF. CDR3 bases: TGTGCCAGCAGCAAGAACACAGGGGGTTATGGAGATACGCAGTATTTT. The chain links TRBV5-5 to TRBJ2-3; 8 bases fit TRBD1. Germline CDR1 is SGHKS and CDR2 is YYEKEE (reference sequence). CDR3 length: 16 residues. V gave up 4 bases and J gave up 5 bases; unmatched junction bases: 12. The full variable domain, completed using reference TRBV5-5 and TRBJ2-3, is DAGVTQSPTHLIKTRGQQVTLRCSPISGHKSVSWYQQVLGQGPQFIFQYYEKEERGRGNFPDRFSARQFPNYSSELNVNALLLGDSALYLCASSKNTGGYGDTQYFGPGTRLTVL.

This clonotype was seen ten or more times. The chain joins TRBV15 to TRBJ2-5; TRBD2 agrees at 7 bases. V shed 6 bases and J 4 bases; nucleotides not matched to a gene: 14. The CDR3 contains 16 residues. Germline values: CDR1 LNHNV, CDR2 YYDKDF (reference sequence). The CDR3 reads CATSPGGRALGETQYF. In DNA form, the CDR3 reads TGTGCCACCAGTCCAGGAGGGAGGGCGTTGGGAGAGACCCAGTACTTC. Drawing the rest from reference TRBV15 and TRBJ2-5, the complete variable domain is DAMVIQNPRYQVTQFGKPVTLSCSQTLNHNVMYWYQQKSSQAPKLLFHYYDKDFNNEADTPDNFQSRRPNTSFCFLDIRSPGLGDTAMYLCATSPGGRALGETQYFGPGTRLLVL.

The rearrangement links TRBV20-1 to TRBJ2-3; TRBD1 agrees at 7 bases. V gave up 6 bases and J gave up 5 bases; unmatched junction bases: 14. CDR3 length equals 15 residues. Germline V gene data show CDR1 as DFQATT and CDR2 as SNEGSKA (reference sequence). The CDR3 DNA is TGCAGTGCGGTCCCGAGACAGGGAATAAGAGATACGCAGTATTTT. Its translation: CSAVPRQGIRDTQYF.

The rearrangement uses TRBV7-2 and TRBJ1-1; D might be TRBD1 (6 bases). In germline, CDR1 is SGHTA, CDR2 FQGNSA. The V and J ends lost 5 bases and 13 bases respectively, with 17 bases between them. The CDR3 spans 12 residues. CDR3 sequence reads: CASSTWAFRGFF. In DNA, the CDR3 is TGTGCCAGCAGCACCTGGGCCTTCAGGGGTTTCTTT.

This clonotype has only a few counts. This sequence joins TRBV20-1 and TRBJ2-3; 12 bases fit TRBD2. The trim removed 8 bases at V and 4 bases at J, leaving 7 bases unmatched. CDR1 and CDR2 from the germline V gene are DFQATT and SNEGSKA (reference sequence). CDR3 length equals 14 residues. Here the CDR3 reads CSYLASGRADTQYF. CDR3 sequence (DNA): TGCAGTTATTTGGCTAGCGGGAGGGCAGATACGCAGTATTTT.

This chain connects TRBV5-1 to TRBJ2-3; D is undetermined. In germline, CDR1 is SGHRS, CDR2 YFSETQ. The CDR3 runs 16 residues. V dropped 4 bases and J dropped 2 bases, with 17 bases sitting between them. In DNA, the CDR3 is TGCGCCAGCAGCGACGGGCCCAGGACCCCCACAGATACGCAGTATTTT. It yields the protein CASSDGPRTPTDTQYF.

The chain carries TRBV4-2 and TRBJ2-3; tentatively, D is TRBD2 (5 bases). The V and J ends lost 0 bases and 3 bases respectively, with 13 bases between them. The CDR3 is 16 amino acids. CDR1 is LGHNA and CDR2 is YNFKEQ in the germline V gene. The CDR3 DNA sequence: TGTGCCAGCAGCCAAGAGTGGACTCAAAGGACAGATACGCAGTATTTT. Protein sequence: CASSQEWTQRTDTQYF.

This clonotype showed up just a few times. This CDR3 reads CASTHWGARAKNIQYF. CDR3 bases: TGTGCCAGCACTCATTGGGGGGCGCGGGCCAAAAACATTCAGTACTTC. V and J are TRBV28 and TRBJ2-4; D is tentatively TRBD1 or TRBD2 (6 bases each). The CDR3 has 16 amino acids. Germline V gene data show CDR1 as MDHEN and CDR2 as SYDVKM. The V gene lost 7 bases and the J gene lost 1 base, with 17 bases spanning the gap.